A selection of T cell receptor beta chains follows, all from one sample in a study of T cells in Graves' hyperthyroidism and ophthalmopathy. TCRdb re-called the multiplex PCR reads through MiXCR, storing one row per CDR3 protein. The table lists around 500,000 distinct CDR3 sequences, approximately 14% of them singletons. Material for sequencing was blood. The receptor source for this set is a woman between 18 and 30 years old with Graves' hyperthyroidism. The CDR3 runs from the conserved cysteine through the conserved F or W. Each record gives: J gene, clone size, D gene, V gene, CDR3 DNA, CDR3 protein. D genes are given only for firm matches. Only part of the rows carry a size: once, few, many, or a class if the clone is expanded.

TRBJ1-1 | - | TRBD1 | TRBV6-1 | TGTGCCAGCAGTGGGAGGGACAGGGGGCTCAGCACTGAAGCTTTCTTT | CASSGRDRGLSTEAFF
TRBJ1-1 | - | - | TRBV4-1 | TGCGCCAGCAGCCAAGGAGGCAGGGTGGGGGGCACTGAAGCTTTCTTT | CASSQGGRVGGTEAFF
TRBJ2-1 | many | TRBD1 | TRBV9 | TGTGCCAGCACCAAGACAGGGAGCTCCTACAATGAGCAGTTCTTC | CASTKTGSSYNEQFF
TRBJ2-5 | many | TRBD2 | TRBV13 | TGTGCCAGCAGCCTGGGGGGGGGAAAGACCCAGTACTTC | CASSLGGGKTQYF
TRBJ1-5 | many | - | TRBV3-1 | TGTGCCAGCAGCCAAGACCAAGGACAGCCCCAGCATTTT | CASSQDQGQPQHF
TRBJ1-4 | - | - | TRBV9 | TGTGCCAGCAGCGTAGGCGGGCGTAATGAACAACTGTTTTTT | CASSVGGRNEQLFF
TRBJ2-3 | - | TRBD2 | TRBV4-2 | TGTGCCAGCAGCCAAAATGGGGCAGCGGGAGGGTCGGGGACAGATACGCAGTATTTT | CASSQNGAAGGSGTDTQYF
TRBJ2-1 | many | - | TRBV27 | TGTGCCAGCAGTATAGAGGGGATCTACAATGAGCAGTTCTTC | CASSIEGIYNEQFF
TRBJ2-4 | many | TRBD1 | TRBV5-1 | TGCGCCAGCAGCGAGGACAGGGCGGACATTCAGTACTTC | CASSEDRADIQYF
TRBJ2-1 | - | TRBD1 | TRBV5-1 | TGCGCCAGCAGCGGGACAGGGTCATATAATGAGCAGTTCTTC | CASSGTGSYNEQFF
TRBJ1-1 | many | - | TRBV6-1 | TGTGCCAGCAGTGAGGAACAGGGGAACACTGAAGCTTTCTTT | CASSEEQGNTEAFF
TRBJ1-4 | - | - | TRBV4-1 | TGCGCCAGCAGCCAGGCCGACAGGCATGAAAAACTGTTTTTT | CASSQADRHEKLFF
TRBJ1-5 | many | - | TRBV27 | TGTGCCAGCAGTTTCAGGGAGAATCAGCCCCAGCATTTT | CASSFRENQPQHF
TRBJ1-1 | - | - | TRBV6-2/TRBV6-3 | TGTGCCAGCAGTCGGGGGACGGACGCCGAAGCTTTCTTT | CASSRGTDAEAFF
TRBJ2-1 | - | TRBD2 | TRBV28 | TGTGCCAGCAGCTCCCCCGGGACTAGCGGGGGAGGGGAGCAGTTCTTC | CASSSPGTSGGGEQFF
TRBJ2-7 | many | - | TRBV9 | TGTGCCAGCAGCCCCGGGGATGGATACGAGCAGTACTTC | CASSPGDGYEQYF
TRBJ2-1 | few | TRBD2 | TRBV19 | TGTGCCAGTAGTATAGGGTTAACTAGCGGGATTTACAATGAGCAGTTCTTC | CASSIGLTSGIYNEQFF
TRBJ1-5 | many | - | TRBV27 | TGTGCCAGCAGTTTTGGGTGGGCCCCCAATCAGCCCCAGCATTTT | CASSFGWAPNQPQHF
TRBJ2-2 | few | TRBD2 | TRBV2 | TGTGCCAGCCACATTAGCGGGGCCGCCACCGGGGAGCTGTTTTTT | CASHISGAATGELFF
TRBJ1-1 | many | TRBD1 | TRBV7-8 | TGTGCCAGCAGCCAGTTTCAAGGACAGGAGAACGCTGAAGCTTTCTTT | CASSQFQGQENAEAFF
TRBJ1-3 | - | - | TRBV18 | TGTGCCAGCTCACCAGGTTCGGGAGGAGCTGGAAACACCATATATTTT | CASSPGSGGAGNTIYF
TRBJ2-1 | many | - | TRBV20-1 | TGCAGTGCTAGATCCGGTATTAGCGGAAACTCCTACAATGAGCAGTTCTTC | CSARSGISGNSYNEQFF
TRBJ2-3 | many | - | TRBV12-5 | TGTGCTAGTGGTCAAGGATCACCGGATACGCAGTATTTT | CASGQGSPDTQYF
TRBJ2-1 | few | - | TRBV12-3/TRBV12-4 | TGTGCCAGCAGCTTCTCGGGATATCACTCCTACAATGAGCAGTTCTTC | CASSFSGYHSYNEQFF
TRBJ1-2 | many | TRBD1 | TRBV5-5 | TGTGCCAGCAGCCACCCGACCGGGACAGGGAACTATGGCTACACCTTC | CASSHPTGTGNYGYTF
TRBJ1-5 | - | TRBD1 | TRBV19 | TGTGCCAGCGGACAGGGGCCGAGGGAAGAACTACAGCCCCAGCATTTT | CASGQGPREELQPQHF
TRBJ1-5 | many | - | TRBV3-1 | TGTGCCAGCAGCCAAAGCCCCAATTCGGATCAGCCCCAGCATTTT | CASSQSPNSDQPQHF
TRBJ2-4 | many | - | TRBV28 | TGTGCCAGCAGTTCCGACTTCCTAGAGGCCAGCGAAAACATTCAGTACTTC | CASSSDFLEASENIQYF
TRBJ2-3 | - | TRBD2 | TRBV7-9 | TGTGCCAGCAGCTCAGCAACTAGCGTCAGCACAGATACGCAGTATTTT | CASSSATSVSTDTQYF
TRBJ2-7 | many | TRBD2 | TRBV20-1 | TGCAGTGCGGCTGGGACTAGCGGAGGGAGCTCCTACGAGCAGTACTTC | CSAAGTSGGSSYEQYF
TRBJ1-4 | many | - | TRBV18 | TGTGCCAGCTCACTTGGACTAATAGGGGATGAAAAACTGTTTTTT | CASSLGLIGDEKLFF
TRBJ2-7 | - | TRBD1 | TRBV11-1 | TGTGCCAGCAGCTTATCCCTCAACAGGGGCGGCGAGCAGTACTTC | CASSLSLNRGGEQYF
TRBJ2-7 | few | - | TRBV11-2 | TGTGCCAGCAGCTCACGAGGGACCACCTACGAGCAGTACTTC | CASSSRGTTYEQYF
TRBJ2-1 | many | - | TRBV18 | TGTGCCAGCTCACCCATGGGACCGACAGCTAGCTCCTACAATGAGCAGTTCTTC | CASSPMGPTASSYNEQFF
TRBJ1-6 | many | - | TRBV27 | TGTGCCAGCAGTCTTAGGACCCCGTATAATTCACCCCTCCACTTT | CASSLRTPYNSPLHF
TRBJ1-2 | few | - | TRBV9 | TGTGCCAGCAGCCGGGACCAACCTTATGGCTACACCTTC | CASSRDQPYGYTF
TRBJ2-7 | many | - | TRBV10-1 | TGCGCCAGCAGTGAGTCTGGGACTGGGAGCTCCTACGAGCAGTACTTC | CASSESGTGSSYEQYF
TRBJ2-4 | - | - | TRBV11-2 | TGTGCCAGCAGCTTTGAGAGGGTCGGAAACATTCAGTACTTC | CASSFERVGNIQYF
TRBJ2-1 | many | - | TRBV19 | TGTGCCAGTACATTAGGTGGCGGGTCCTACAATGAGCAGTTCTTC | CASTLGGGSYNEQFF
TRBJ2-1 | few | - | TRBV4-1 | TGCGCCAGCTCCATCCCTGGAGGGCCGATTGGGGAGCAGTTCTTC | CASSIPGGPIGEQFF
TRBJ2-1 | many | TRBD2 | TRBV2 | TGTGCCAGCAGTGATAGCGGGAGGAACCCCAATGAGCAGTTCTTC | CASSDSGRNPNEQFF
TRBJ2-3 | many | - | TRBV18 | TGTGCCAGCTCACCATCCGAGGGACCCACGATGAGCACAGATACGCAGTATTTT | CASSPSEGPTMSTDTQYF
TRBJ1-2 | many | - | TRBV6-1 | TGTGCCAGCAGCGCCAGCAAAACTAACTATGGCTACACCTTC | CASSASKTNYGYTF
TRBJ1-2 | many | - | TRBV7-9 | TGTGCCAGCAGCTTAGAGGTCCTAGGCTACACCTTC | CASSLEVLGYTF
TRBJ2-7 | many | - | TRBV20-1 | TGCAGTGCTAGAGTAAAGGACCGCATCTACGAGCAGTACTTC | CSARVKDRIYEQYF
TRBJ1-5 | few | - | TRBV20-1 | TGCAGTGCTAGATGGGGTACTAACAATCAGCCCCAGCATTTT | CSARWGTNNQPQHF
TRBJ2-5 | many | - | TRBV6-1 | TGTGCCAGCAGTGACTGGGCGGGAAGTCAAGAGACCCAGTACTTC | CASSDWAGSQETQYF
TRBJ1-1 | few | - | TRBV3-1 | TGTGCCAGCAGCCAAGAAGGCAGGGGTTTGGGAACTGAAGCTTTCTTT | CASSQEGRGLGTEAFF
TRBJ2-7 | many | TRBD2 | TRBV25-1 | TGTGCCAGCAGTGGGCGGGAGGGCTCTCGACTTCGCTACGAGCAGTACTTC | CASSGREGSRLRYEQYF